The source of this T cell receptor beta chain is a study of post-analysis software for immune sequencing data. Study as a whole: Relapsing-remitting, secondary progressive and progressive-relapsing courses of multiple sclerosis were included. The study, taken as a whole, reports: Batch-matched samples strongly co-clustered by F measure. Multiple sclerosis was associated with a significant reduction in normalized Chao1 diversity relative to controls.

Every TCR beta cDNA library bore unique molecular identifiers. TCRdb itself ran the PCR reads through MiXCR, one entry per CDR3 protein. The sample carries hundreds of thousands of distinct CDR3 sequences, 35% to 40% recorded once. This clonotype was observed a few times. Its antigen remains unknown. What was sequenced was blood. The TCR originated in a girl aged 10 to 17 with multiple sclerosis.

The CDR3 here is CASRPGLAADTQYF. The CDR3 region has the DNA TGTGCCAGCAGACCGGGACTAGCGGCAGATACGCAGTATTTT. The chain carries TRBV6-2 or TRBV6-3 and TRBJ2-3, with 11 bases fitting TRBD2. CDR1 is MNHEY, CDR2 SVGEGT, per germline. The CDR3 loop spans 14 amino acids. V was clipped by 6 bases and J by 4 bases; unmatched bases: 3.